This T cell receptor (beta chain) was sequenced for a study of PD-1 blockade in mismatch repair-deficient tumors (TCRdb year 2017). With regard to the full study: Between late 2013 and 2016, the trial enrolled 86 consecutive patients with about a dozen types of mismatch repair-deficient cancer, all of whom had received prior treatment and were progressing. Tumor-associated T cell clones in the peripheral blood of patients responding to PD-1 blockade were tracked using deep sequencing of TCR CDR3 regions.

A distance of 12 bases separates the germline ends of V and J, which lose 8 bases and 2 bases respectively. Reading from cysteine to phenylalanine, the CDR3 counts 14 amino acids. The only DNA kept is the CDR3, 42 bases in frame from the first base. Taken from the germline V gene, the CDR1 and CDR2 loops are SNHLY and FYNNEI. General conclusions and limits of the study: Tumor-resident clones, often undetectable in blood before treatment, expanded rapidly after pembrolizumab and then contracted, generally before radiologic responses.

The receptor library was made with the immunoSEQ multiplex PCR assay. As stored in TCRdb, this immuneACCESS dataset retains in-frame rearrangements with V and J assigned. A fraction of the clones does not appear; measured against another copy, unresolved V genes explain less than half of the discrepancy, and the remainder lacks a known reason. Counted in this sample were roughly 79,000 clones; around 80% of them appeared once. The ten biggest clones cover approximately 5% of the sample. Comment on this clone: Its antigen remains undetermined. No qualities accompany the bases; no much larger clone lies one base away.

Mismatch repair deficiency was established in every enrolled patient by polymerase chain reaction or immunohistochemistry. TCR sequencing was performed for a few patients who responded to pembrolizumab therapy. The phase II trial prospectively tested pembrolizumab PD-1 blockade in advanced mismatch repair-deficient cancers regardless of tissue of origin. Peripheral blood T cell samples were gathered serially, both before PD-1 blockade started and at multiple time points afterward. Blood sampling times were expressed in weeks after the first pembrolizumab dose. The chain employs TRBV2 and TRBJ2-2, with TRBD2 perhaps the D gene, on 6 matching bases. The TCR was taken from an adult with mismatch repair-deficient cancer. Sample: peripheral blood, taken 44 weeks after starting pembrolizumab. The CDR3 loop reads CASLGLINTGELFF. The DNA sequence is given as TGTGCCAGCCTGGGACTTATTAACACCGGGGAGCTGTTTTTT.